Listed below are T cell receptor beta chains from one sample, sequenced in a study of response to subunit inactivated influenza vaccine. MiXCR, applied by TCRdb to the RT-PCR reads, yields one record per CDR3 protein. The sample yields hundreds of thousands of distinct CDR3 sequences, around 25% seen once. Sequences were derived from CD4+ T cells sorted from PBMCs, sampled 5 days after vaccination. These receptors all stem from a man aged 45-60 years who received an inactivated influenza vaccine. Both conserved end residues are part of each CDR3. A D gene is named only where the DNA matches it firmly. The size of a clone is reported for some rows only, either as once, few or many, or as a class for expanded clones.

clone size | D gene | J gene | CDR3 length | V gene | CDR3 protein | CDR3 DNA
. | TRBD2 | TRBJ2-3 | 15 | TRBV7-9 | CASSSGTSDTDTQYF | TGTGCCAGCAGCTCCGGGACTAGCGATACAGATACGCAGTATTTT
few | TRBD1 | TRBJ2-7 | 14 | TRBV5-1 | CASSAGQAFAEQYF | TGCGCCAGCAGCGCCGGACAGGCATTCGCCGAGCAGTACTTC
. | TRBD2 | TRBJ2-3 | 15 | TRBV3-1 | CASSPGGAHRDTQYF | TGTGCCAGCAGCCCCGGGGGGGCCCACAGAGATACGCAGTATTTT
few | TRBD2 | TRBJ2-2 | 16 | TRBV20-1 | CSAKGLAGEGAGELFF | TGCAGTGCCAAGGGACTAGCGGGAGAGGGGGCCGGGGAGCTGTTTTTT
once | . | TRBJ2-6 | 15 | TRBV12-3/TRBV12-4 | CASSSETAGANVLTF | TGTGCCAGCAGTTCGGAGACAGCGGGGGCCAACGTCCTGACTTTC
. | . | TRBJ2-3 | 13 | TRBV15 | CATSRDVGHTQYF | TGTGCCACCAGCAGAGATGTAGGACACACGCAGTATTTT
. | TRBD2 | TRBJ2-5 | 18 | TRBV7-2 | CASSLAWTSGRARETQYF | TGTGCCAGCAGCTTAGCTTGGACTAGCGGGAGGGCTCGGGAGACCCAGTACTTC
few | . | TRBJ1-4 | 12 | TRBV7-2 | CASSQENEKLFF | TGTGCCAGCAGCCAGGAAAATGAAAAACTGTTTTTT
few | . | TRBJ1-6 | 13 | TRBV15 | CATSREPGSPLHF | TGTGCCACCAGCAGAGAACCTGGTTCACCCCTCCACTTT
. | . | TRBJ2-4 | 17 | TRBV6-2/TRBV6-3 | CASRTPEEYLAKNIQYF | TGTGCCAGCAGAACTCCCGAAGAGTACCTAGCCAAAAACATTCAGTACTTC